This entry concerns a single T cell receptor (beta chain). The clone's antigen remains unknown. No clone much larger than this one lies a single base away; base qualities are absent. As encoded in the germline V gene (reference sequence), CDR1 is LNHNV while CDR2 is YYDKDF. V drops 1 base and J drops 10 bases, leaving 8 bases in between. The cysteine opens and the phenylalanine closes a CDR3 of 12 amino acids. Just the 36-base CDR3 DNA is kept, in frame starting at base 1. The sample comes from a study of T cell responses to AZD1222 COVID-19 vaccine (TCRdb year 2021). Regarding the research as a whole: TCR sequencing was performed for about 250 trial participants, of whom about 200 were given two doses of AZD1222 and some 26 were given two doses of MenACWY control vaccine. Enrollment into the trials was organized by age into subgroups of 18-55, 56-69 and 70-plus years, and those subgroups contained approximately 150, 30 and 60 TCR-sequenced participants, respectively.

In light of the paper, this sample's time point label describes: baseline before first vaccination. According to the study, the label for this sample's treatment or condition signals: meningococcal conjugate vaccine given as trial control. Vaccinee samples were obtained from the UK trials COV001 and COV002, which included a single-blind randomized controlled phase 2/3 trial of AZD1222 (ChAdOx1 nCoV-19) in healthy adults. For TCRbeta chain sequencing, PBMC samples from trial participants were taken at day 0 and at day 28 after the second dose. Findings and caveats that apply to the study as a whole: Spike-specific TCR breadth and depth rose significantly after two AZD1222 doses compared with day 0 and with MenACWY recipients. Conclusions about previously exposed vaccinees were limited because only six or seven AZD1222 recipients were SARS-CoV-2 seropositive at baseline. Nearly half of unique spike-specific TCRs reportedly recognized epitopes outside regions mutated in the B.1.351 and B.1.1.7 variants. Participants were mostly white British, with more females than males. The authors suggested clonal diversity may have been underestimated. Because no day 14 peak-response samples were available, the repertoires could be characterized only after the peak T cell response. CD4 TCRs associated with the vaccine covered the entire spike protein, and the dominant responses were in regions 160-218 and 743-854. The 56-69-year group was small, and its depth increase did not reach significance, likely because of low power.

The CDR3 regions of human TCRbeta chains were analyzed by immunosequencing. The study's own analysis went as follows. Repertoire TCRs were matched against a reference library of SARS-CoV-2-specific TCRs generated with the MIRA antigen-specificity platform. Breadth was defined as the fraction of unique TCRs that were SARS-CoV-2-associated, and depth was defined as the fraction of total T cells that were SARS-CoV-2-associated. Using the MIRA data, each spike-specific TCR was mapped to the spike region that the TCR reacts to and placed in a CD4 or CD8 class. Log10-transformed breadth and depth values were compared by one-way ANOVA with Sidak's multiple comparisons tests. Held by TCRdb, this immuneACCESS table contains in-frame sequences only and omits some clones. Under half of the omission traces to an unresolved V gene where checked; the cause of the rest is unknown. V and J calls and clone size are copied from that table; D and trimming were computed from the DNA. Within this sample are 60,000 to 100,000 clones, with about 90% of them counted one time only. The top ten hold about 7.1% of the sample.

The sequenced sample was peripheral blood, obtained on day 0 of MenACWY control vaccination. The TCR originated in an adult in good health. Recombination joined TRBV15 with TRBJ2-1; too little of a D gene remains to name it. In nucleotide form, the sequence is TGTGCCACCAGCAGAGGGGCTTCCGAGCAGTTCTTC. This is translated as CATSRGASEQFF.